Sequencing of this TCR beta chain was carried out in a study of regulatory dendritic cells for organ transplantation. Points from the study as a whole: Regulatory dendritic cells appeared to expand memory CD8+ clones less than mature ones.

Memory T cells were CD45RO+, naive were CD45RA+, sorted by FACS. Details on this clone: Its target is unknown.

Clones were sequenced by immunoSEQ multiplex PCR, and TCRdb holds only the in-frame ones, with some missing. The sample has 30,000 to 40,000 clones, around 90% seen once. This receptor was obtained from a human donor in good health. The sequenced sample consisted of naive CD4+ T cells from blood. Subset denoted: CD45RA+ naive T cells.

The CDR3 DNA is TGTGCCAGCAGCGGTGGACAGGGGTTCCGAAACATTCAGTACTTC. Protein: CASSGGQGFRNIQYF. V usage is TRBV9 and J usage is TRBJ2-4; 9 nucleotides line up with TRBD1. Per the germline V gene, CDR1 is SGDLS and CDR2 is YYNGEE. The V segment lost 3 bases and the J segment 6 bases; nucleotides outside the gene matches: 7. The CDR3 extends over 15 amino acids.